The 8 T cell receptor beta chains below all came from one sample that was sequenced in a study of blood T cell repertoires in COVID-19. Assay used: immunoSEQ multiplex PCR; TCRdb lists only in-frame clones, some missing. The sample holds 200,000 to 250,000 clones, more than 75% seen once. The sequenced material came from peripheral blood. The receptor set was obtained from a man over 45 with COVID-19, enrolled during active disease.

The CDR3 DNA reads TGTGCCAGCACCACTCAGGACAGGGCAGGCGGCTACACCTTC. It specifies CASTTQDRAGGYTF. The chain combines TRBV6-5 with TRBJ1-2, with 8 bases matching TRBD1. The CDR3 totals 14 residues. CDR1 MNHEY and CDR2 SVGAGI come from the germline V gene. The junction had 12 bases not matched to a gene; V was cut back by 7 bases and J by 8 bases.

The chain recombines TRBV4-3 with TRBJ2-4; 12 bases line up with TRBD2. After removal of 3 bases from V and 6 bases from J, the junction contained 9 bases not matched to a gene. The CDR3 consists of 17 residues. CDR1 LGHNA and CDR2 YSLEER come from the germline V gene. DNA of the CDR3: TGCGCCAGCAGCCAGGCCCTAGCGGGGGGGCCCTTAAACATTCAGTACTTC. Translation: CASSQALAGGPLNIQYF.

The chain employs TRBV6-5 and TRBJ2-7; possibly TRBD2 for D (5 bases). This CDR3 comprises 14 residues. The V end lost 6 bases, the J end lost 0 bases, and 12 bases lay between the germline ends. Germline V gives CDR1 MNHEY, CDR2 SVGAGI. CDR3 protein: CASRMDWSSYEQYF. In nucleotides, the CDR3 is TGTGCCAGCAGGATGGACTGGAGCTCCTACGAGCAGTACTTC.

The gene calls are TRBV21-1 and TRBJ1-1; TRBD1, the D gene given by the table, was not confirmed from the DNA. TRBV21-1 constitutes a pseudogene. The length of the CDR3 is 17 residues. CDR3 residues: CASSKGPGQGAYTEAFF. CDR3 in DNA: TGTGCCAGCAGCAAAGGGCCGGGACAGGGGGCTTACACTGAAGCTTTCTTT.

The chain has TRBV6-1 and TRBJ1-1, with 7 nucleotides matching TRBD1. The trim removed 4 bases at V and 0 bases at J, leaving 8 bases unmatched. The CDR3 length is 16 residues. In germline, CDR1 is MNHNS, CDR2 SASEGT. Here the CDR3 DNA reads TGTGCCAGCAGTGGTTTACCGGGACAGATGAACACTGAAGCTTTCTTT. It codes for CASSGLPGQMNTEAFF.

V is TRBV2 and J is TRBJ2-2; no reliable D call. The germline V gene encodes CDR1 SNHLY and CDR2 FYNNEI. The V end lost 3 bases, the J end lost 0 bases, and 8 bases lay between the germline ends. This CDR3 has 15 amino acids. CDR3: CASSEYKSNTGELFF. The CDR3 DNA is TGTGCCAGCAGTGAGTACAAATCGAACACCGGGGAGCTGTTTTTT.

This chain links TRBV18 with TRBJ2-3; TRBD2 matches 8 bases. CDR1 KGHSH and CDR2 LQKENI come from the germline V gene. V was pared by 2 bases and J by 2 bases, with 3 bases of the junction left unmatched. CDR3 length equals 15 residues. CDR3 amino acids: CASSPLAGPTDTQYF. CDR3 in DNA: TGTGCCAGCTCACCATTAGCGGGACCCACAGATACGCAGTATTTT. The whole variable domain, remainder taken from reference TRBV18 and TRBJ2-3, is NAGVMQNPRHLVRRRGQEARLRCSPMKGHSHVYWYRQLPEEGLKFMVYLQKENIIDESGMPKERFSAEFPKEGPSILRIQQVVRGDSAAYFCASSPLAGPTDTQYFGPGTRLTVL.

The count of this clone is one. The chain couples TRBV5-8 to TRBJ2-7; 7 positions match TRBD2. The junction had 16 bases not matched to a gene; V was cut back by 4 bases and J by 3 bases. The germline gives CDR1 SGHTS, CDR2 YDEGEE. The CDR3 totals 17 residues. Here the CDR3 reads CASSVWTVAGFGYEQYF. The CDR3 DNA reads as TGTGCCAGCAGCGTCTGGACGGTAGCGGGTTTCGGCTACGAGCAGTACTTC.